These T cell receptor beta chains were read from a single sample in a study of identical twins. MiXCR was run by TCRdb on the 5' RACE reads, yielding one entry per CDR3 protein. The table has approximately 680,000 distinct CDR3 sequences, roughly 7.1% seen once; the top ten hold 1.6%. The sample also formed part of further work on yellow fever vaccine responses in identical twins.

Sequencing used PBMCs. The source is a woman aged 18-29 years in good health. Each CDR3 is given with its conserved first and last residue.

v_gene: TRBV7-8; j_gene: TRBJ2-7; CDR3aa: CASSLGSGRISYEQYF
v_gene: TRBV19; j_gene: TRBJ2-1; CDR3aa: CASSSEGAPMDEQFF
v_gene: TRBV15; j_gene: TRBJ2-1; CDR3aa: CATSRESLASKDEQFF
v_gene: TRBV12-3/TRBV12-4; j_gene: TRBJ2-1; CDR3aa: CASSVQSGEQFF
v_gene: TRBV7-3; j_gene: TRBJ2-7; CDR3aa: CASSPSPGQGAGEQYF
v_gene: TRBV7-9; j_gene: TRBJ2-6; CDR3aa: CASSLARGGYGVLTF
v_gene: TRBV12-3/TRBV12-4; j_gene: TRBJ1-5; CDR3aa: CASSTGGGNQPQHF
v_gene: TRBV7-9; j_gene: TRBJ2-2; CDR3aa: CASSLWGVTTGELFF
v_gene: TRBV12-3/TRBV12-4; j_gene: TRBJ2-2; CDR3aa: CASSLSGRAITGELFF
v_gene: TRBV29-1; j_gene: TRBJ2-1; CDR3aa: CSVHLSGEASSYNEQFF
v_gene: TRBV7-9; j_gene: TRBJ1-5; CDR3aa: CASSATGAPNQPQHF
v_gene: TRBV19; j_gene: TRBJ2-1; CDR3aa: CASSNSGGANEQFF
v_gene: TRBV28; j_gene: TRBJ2-7; CDR3aa: CASTTPLSGGLPYEQYF
v_gene: TRBV20-1; j_gene: TRBJ1-2; CDR3aa: CSASGALIYGYTF
v_gene: TRBV12-3/TRBV12-4; j_gene: TRBJ2-5; CDR3aa: CASSQAGGGFETQYF
v_gene: TRBV5-1; j_gene: TRBJ2-3; CDR3aa: CASSFPSVTDTQYF
v_gene: TRBV3-1; j_gene: TRBJ2-7; CDR3aa: CASSQLDNEQYF
v_gene: TRBV5-1; j_gene: TRBJ1-1; CDR3aa: CASSDGTNTEAFF
v_gene: TRBV6-6; j_gene: TRBJ1-1; CDR3aa: CASTKEGFTEAFF
v_gene: TRBV20-1; j_gene: TRBJ2-4; CDR3aa: CSARDRTRGNIQYF
v_gene: TRBV12-3/TRBV12-4; j_gene: TRBJ2-2; CDR3aa: CASSFRGTGELFF
v_gene: TRBV4-2; j_gene: TRBJ1-6; CDR3aa: CASSQWLLEPGGVSPLHF
v_gene: TRBV20-1; j_gene: TRBJ2-2; CDR3aa: CSAYPGTRPTGELFF
v_gene: TRBV28; j_gene: TRBJ1-1; CDR3aa: CASSLESDRGPNTEAFF
v_gene: TRBV20-1; j_gene: TRBJ2-5; CDR3aa: CSARDRSGSPLIGTQYF
v_gene: TRBV10-3; j_gene: TRBJ2-7; CDR3aa: CAISQGSSYEQYF
v_gene: TRBV5-1; j_gene: TRBJ2-5; CDR3aa: CASSPGLPGETQYF
v_gene: TRBV20-1; j_gene: TRBJ2-1; CDR3aa: CSATGVSSYNEQFF
v_gene: TRBV6-1; j_gene: TRBJ2-3; CDR3aa: CASSHIAGGSTDTQYF
v_gene: TRBV5-1; j_gene: TRBJ1-1; CDR3aa: CASNFQENTEAFF
v_gene: TRBV29-1; j_gene: TRBJ2-5; CDR3aa: CSVEGGVGETQYF
v_gene: TRBV3-1; j_gene: TRBJ2-2; CDR3aa: CASSQDSMGGSTGELFF
v_gene: TRBV20-1; j_gene: TRBJ1-2; CDR3aa: CSARGLATYGYTF
v_gene: TRBV23-1; j_gene: TRBJ2-2; CDR3aa: CASSPKGSGQGFTGELFF
v_gene: TRBV20-1; j_gene: TRBJ2-2; CDR3aa: CSASSVGGLAGIYTGELFF
v_gene: TRBV28; j_gene: TRBJ2-3; CDR3aa: CASSFRRGSALSTDTQYF
v_gene: TRBV12-3/TRBV12-4; j_gene: TRBJ2-7; CDR3aa: CASSLGLAGGYEQYF
v_gene: TRBV5-1; j_gene: TRBJ1-4; CDR3aa: CASSRQGLDERKLFF
v_gene: TRBV29-1; j_gene: TRBJ2-6; CDR3aa: CSAMTRDTDSGANVLTF
v_gene: TRBV3-1; j_gene: TRBJ1-1; CDR3aa: CASTTSRGNTEAFF
v_gene: TRBV29-1; j_gene: TRBJ2-5; CDR3aa: CSVVLGETQYF
v_gene: TRBV10-1; j_gene: TRBJ2-2; CDR3aa: CASSDPGPTGELFF